The 12 T cell receptor beta chains below were found in one sample sequenced in a study of beta chain features in type 1 diabetes. The study reverse transcribed the entire isolated RNA, so it sequenced expressed TCRB transcripts. Clones were read by immunoSEQ multiplex PCR, and TCRdb kept only the in-frame ones, dropping some. The sample consists of some 99,000 clones, less than 40% of them appearing once. The sequencing sample was made of stem cell memory CD4+ T cells from blood. The receptors stem from a woman aged 18 to 35 in good health.

This clone has a handful of counts. The CDR3 DNA is TGTGCCAGCAGGGGGCCCGAAAAAGGACCAGAGCAGTTCTTC. Translation gives CASRGPEKGPEQFF. J is TRBJ2-1 and V is TRBV2; the D gene is possibly TRBD1 (5 bases). CDR1 is SNHLY and CDR2 is FYNNEI in the germline V gene. V lost 6 bases and J lost 10, with 19 bases in between. The CDR3 is 14 residues long. Using reference TRBV2 and TRBJ2-1 for the parts outside the CDR3, the full variable domain is EPEVTQTPSHQVTQMGQEVILRCVPISNHLYFYWYRQILGQKVEFLVSFYNNEISEKSEIFDDQFSVERPDGSNFTLKIRSTKLEDSAMYFCASRGPEKGPEQFFGPGTRLTVL.

The chain has TRBV4-3 and TRBJ2-5; D perhaps matches TRBD2 (5 bases). Between the trimmed V and J ends, which lost 3 bases and 3 bases, there was a span of 14 bases. The CDR3 is 15 amino acids. Germline lookup yields CDR1 LGHNA and CDR2 YSLEER. Here the CDR3 DNA reads TGCGCCAGCAGCCACATACGCTCCGGGGAAGAGACCCAGTACTTC. Translation: CASSHIRSGEETQYF.

CDR3 protein: CASSYNINTEAFF. The CDR3 DNA follows: TGTGCCAGCAGTTACAACATTAACACTGAAGCTTTCTTT. This rearrangement joins TRBV27 to TRBJ1-1; no reliable D call. CDR3 length: 13 residues. Germline V gene sequence: CDR1 MNHEY, CDR2 SMNVEV (reference sequence). Trimming stripped 4 bases from V and 2 bases from J, with 8 bases between.

The chain uses TRBV9 and TRBJ2-1, with D maybe TRBD2 (5 bases). Germline V lookup: CDR1 SGDLS, CDR2 YYNGEE. Trimming took off 5 bases at V and 0 bases at J, with 12 bases between the two ends. The CDR3 contains 15 residues. CDR3 DNA sequence: TGTGCCAGCAGTAAGGACGCGGGCTCCTACAATGAGCAGTTCTTC. Translating gives CASSKDAGSYNEQFF.

The J gene is TRBJ2-1, the V gene TRBV28; the match to TRBD2 covers 11 bases. CDR1 is MDHEN and CDR2 is SYDVKM in the germline V gene. This CDR3 contains 17 residues. Trimming removed 3 bases from V and 0 bases from J; junction bases left unmatched: 4. The CDR3 coding sequence is TGTGCCAGCAGTTTGAGACTAGCGGGACGCTCCTACAATGAGCAGTTCTTC. Its translation is CASSLRLAGRSYNEQFF.

In its sample, this clone was seen a few times. V gene TRBV28 combines with J gene TRBJ2-7, with 8 bases lining up with TRBD2. Germline V CDR1 and CDR2: MDHEN, SYDVKM. V lost 5 bases and J lost 5; bases outside the gene matches: 11. CDR3 length: 15 amino acids. The chain's CDR3 is CASSPPGGARDEQYF. CDR3 DNA: TGTGCCAGCAGTCCGCCGGGGGGGGCTCGGGACGAGCAGTACTTC.

The chain employs TRBV25-1 and TRBJ1-1, with D unresolved. Germline V gene data show CDR1 as MGHDK and CDR2 as SYGVNS. With 6 bases removed from V and 10 bases from J, the gap between germline ends came to 6 bases. The CDR3 runs to 9 residues. The CDR3, as DNA: TGTGCCAGCAGCCACGGAGCTTTCTTT. Translation: CASSHGAFF.

This clone was observed a handful of times. The CDR3 nucleotides are TGCGCCAGCAGTCGAGGGATTAGCACAGATACGCAGTATTTT. This codes for CASSRGISTDTQYF. The V and J genes are TRBV23-1 and TRBJ2-3; D might be TRBD2 (5 bases). TRBV23-1 is flagged as an ORF with uncertain function. The V end lost 4 bases, the J end lost 0 bases, and 8 bases lay between the germline ends. This CDR3 spans 14 amino acids.

The count of this clone is one. The V and J genes are TRBV11-2 and TRBJ2-1, with 11 bases fitting TRBD2. Trimming at V came to 3 bases and at J to 8 bases, leaving 9 bases not matched to a gene. The CDR3 sequence is 16 residues long. The germline V gene has CDR1 SGHAT and CDR2 FQNNGV. Here the CDR3 DNA reads TGTGCCAGCAGCTTTCCGGGACTAGCGGAAGAGGATGAGCAGTTCTTC. As protein: CASSFPGLAEEDEQFF.

The gene calls are TRBV5-6 and TRBJ2-7; 8 nucleotides align to TRBD2. This CDR3 spans 13 amino acids. The germline CDR1 and CDR2 sequences are SGHDT and YYEEEE. The ends lost 4 bases at V and 5 bases at J; junction bases unmatched: 5. The CDR3 bases are TGTGCCAGCAGCCGGGGGGGTGGAAACGAGCAGTACTTC. Protein: CASSRGGGNEQYF.

The chain combines TRBV5-6 with TRBJ2-7; TRBD1 might be the D (6 bases). The V end lost 0 bases, the J end lost 4 bases, and 11 bases lay between the germline ends. Germline lookup yields CDR1 SGHDT and CDR2 YYEEEE. This CDR3 has 14 residues. CDR3 in DNA: TGTGCCAGCAGCTTGGTCGCAGGGGTGTACGAGCAGTACTTC. Its protein is CASSLVAGVYEQYF.

The chain employs TRBV27 and TRBJ1-5, with TRBD1 matching over 10 bases. Germline-derived CDR1 and CDR2 are MNHEY and SMNVEV (reference sequence). Losses at the gene ends were 2 bases for V and 9 bases for J; bases not matched to a gene: 10. The CDR3 extends over 16 amino acids. The CDR3 DNA follows: TGTGCCAGCAGTTTAGCATCACCGGGACAGGGGTGGCCCCAGCATTTT. Protein: CASSLASPGQGWPQHF.